These 25 T cell receptor beta chains share one sample of origin, sequenced in a study of T cells expressing NK-cell markers. TCRdb reprocessed the 5' RACE reads, with one entry per CDR3 protein and no DNA. This repertoire includes almost 450,000 distinct CDR3 sequences. Sequencing was done on a sample of blood T cells: a sorted CD56 or NKG2C T cell subset, CD4+ or CD8+ T cells, or bulk PBMC T cells (not recorded which). These receptors were taken from a woman between 18 and 70 years old in good health.

The chain uses TRBV20-1 and TRBJ1-4; TCRdb lists TRBD1, though no DNA is available to test this call. Germline CDR1 reads DFQATT; CDR2 reads SNEGSKA (reference sequence). The CDR3 runs 12 residues. CDR3: CSATGGSEKLFF.

This sequence joins TRBV5-5 and TRBJ2-2. The germline V gene has CDR1 SGHKS and CDR2 YYEKEE (reference sequence). CDR3 size: 12 residues. CDR3 region: CASSFWGGELFF.

The rearrangement links TRBV5-1 to TRBJ2-1; the TCRdb D gene call, TRBD2, has no DNA to confirm it. This CDR3 has 14 amino acids. Germline assignment: CDR1 SGHRS and CDR2 YFSETQ. The chain's CDR3 is CASRSTPTSLEQFF.

The rearrangement uses TRBV5-5 and TRBJ2-1; with no DNA, the TCRdb D assignment of TRBD1 cannot be verified. Germline CDR1 reads SGHKS; CDR2 reads YYEKEE (reference sequence). The CDR3 is 16 amino acids. CDR3: CASSFSGGAGFNEQFF.

The CDR3 here is CASSLGQGGGETQYF. The chain couples TRBV6-1 to TRBJ2-5; TCRdb lists TRBD1, though no DNA is available to test this call. CDR1 and CDR2 (germline): MNHNS, SASEGT. The CDR3 contains 15 residues.

The chain uses TRBV29-1 and TRBJ2-1; TCRdb's D call, TRBD2, is unchecked because there is no DNA. CDR3 size: 12 residues. Germline V gene sequence: CDR1 SQVTM, CDR2 ANQGSEA. The CDR3 region is CRGSSPYNEQFF.

V is TRBV15 and J is TRBJ2-3; TCRdb's assignment of TRBD2 cannot be checked, as there is no DNA. CDR1 LNHNV and CDR2 YYDKDF come from the germline V gene (reference sequence). CDR3 size: 15 residues. CDR3 sequence reads: CATRDSIGPSDTQYF. Full variable domain (outside the CDR3, taken from reference TRBV15 and TRBJ2-3): DAMVIQNPRYQVTQFGKPVTLSCSQTLNHNVMYWYQQKSSQAPKLLFHYYDKDFNNEADTPDNFQSRRPNTSFCFLDIRSPGLGDTAMYLCATRDSIGPSDTQYFGPGTRLTVL.

V and J are TRBV5-4 and TRBJ2-7. This CDR3 has 14 residues. Germline CDR1 is SGHNT and CDR2 is YYREEE (reference sequence). The CDR3 reads CASSLGVGTYEQYF.

The rearrangement joins TRBV21-1 to TRBJ2-7; no DNA is available, so the TRBD2 call from TCRdb remains unchecked. TRBV21-1 is shown as a pseudogene. The CDR3 length is 15 residues. CDR3 in amino acids: CASSILAGSSYEQYF.

Here the CDR3 reads CASSLWTSGAFRDTQYF. The V call is TRBV28, the J call TRBJ2-3; TCRdb lists TRBD2, though no DNA is available to test this call. CDR1 is MDHEN and CDR2 is SYDVKM in the germline V gene. The CDR3 has 17 residues. The whole variable domain, remainder taken from reference TRBV28 and TRBJ2-3, is DVKVTQSSRYLVKRTGEKVFLECVQDMDHENMFWYRQDPGLGLRLIYFSYDVKMKEKGDIPEGYSVSREKKERFSLILESASTNQTSMYLCASSLWTSGAFRDTQYFGPGTRLTVL.

This chain connects TRBV24-1 to TRBJ2-5; TCRdb names TRBD2, which stays unverified in the absence of DNA. Germline assignment: CDR1 KGHDR and CDR2 SFDVKD. CDR3 size: 13 residues. The CDR3 sequence is CATSDRFAETQYF.

The CDR3 loop reads CASRDSGETQYF. The chain combines TRBV5-1 with TRBJ2-5; no DNA is available, so the TRBD2 call from TCRdb remains unchecked. The CDR3 extends over 12 amino acids. The germline V gene encodes CDR1 SGHRS and CDR2 YFSETQ.

This sequence joins TRBV7-9 and TRBJ2-3; TCRdb names TRBD2, which stays unverified in the absence of DNA. The CDR3 consists of 16 residues. Germline V gene lookup returns CDR1 SEHNR and CDR2 FQNEAQ (reference sequence). CDR3 region: CASSYTSGGPGDTQYF.

The V gene is TRBV5-1, the J gene TRBJ2-7; no DNA is available, so the TRBD1 call from TCRdb remains unchecked. The CDR3 runs 14 residues. The germline V gene encodes CDR1 SGHRS and CDR2 YFSETQ. The CDR3 is CASSLVGRGPQRYF.

V is TRBV12-3 or TRBV12-4 and J is TRBJ1-1; the D call from TCRdb, TRBD1, cannot be confirmed without DNA. The CDR3 sequence is 14 residues long. The CDR3 sequence: CASSPPRVNTEAFF.

This chain connects TRBV20-1 to TRBJ1-5. This CDR3 spans 14 amino acids. Germline CDR1 reads DFQATT; CDR2 reads SNEGSKA (reference sequence). The chain's CDR3 is CSALFAYSNQPQHF.

V is TRBV18 and J is TRBJ2-1; TCRdb's D gene call, TRBD1, goes unchecked for lack of DNA. The length of the CDR3 is 15 residues. Germline lookup yields CDR1 KGHSH and CDR2 LQKENI. CDR3 amino acids: CASSPGQVVYNEQFF.

CDR3 sequence: CSARPLSGNTIYF. The genes are TRBV20-1 and TRBJ1-3; TCRdb outputs TRBD1, but without DNA this stays unchecked. This CDR3 spans 13 amino acids. The V gene's germline CDR1 is DFQATT and CDR2 SNEGSKA (reference sequence).

CDR3 residues: CATSDFAGQGEETQYF. The rearrangement links TRBV24-1 to TRBJ2-5; TCRdb picks TRBD1, but there is no DNA to check that call. CDR3 length equals 16 residues. Germline V gene sequence: CDR1 KGHDR, CDR2 SFDVKD.

The V and J genes are TRBV20-1 and TRBJ2-7; TCRdb lists TRBD1, though no DNA is available to test this call. The CDR3 spans 15 residues. Germline V gene data show CDR1 as DFQATT and CDR2 as SNEGSKA (reference sequence). The CDR3: CSAQRERGPTYEQYF.

The chain links TRBV12-3 or TRBV12-4 to TRBJ1-4. The CDR3 extends over 14 amino acids. CDR3 loop: CASSLQRSNEKLFF.

The genes are TRBV6-5 and TRBJ1-3; absent DNA, TCRdb's TRBD1 call cannot be checked. The CDR3 extends over 14 amino acids. Germline V gives CDR1 MNHEY, CDR2 SVGAGI. CDR3 protein: CASSYGRGWDTIYF.

The J gene is TRBJ1-5, the V gene TRBV27. CDR3 length: 15 residues. Germline CDR1 reads MNHEY; CDR2 reads SMNVEV (reference sequence). The CDR3 is CASSPYGLLGQPQHF.

The V and J genes are TRBV14 and TRBJ2-2; TCRdb picks TRBD2, but there is no DNA to check that call. This CDR3 is built from 16 residues. Germline V gene sequence: CDR1 SGHDN, CDR2 FVKESK. The CDR3 here is CASSRTSGLNTGELFF.

The CDR3 protein is CASGWGGQTTNEKLFF. The chain is built from TRBV12-5 and TRBJ1-4. CDR3 length: 16 residues. Germline CDR1 LGHNT, CDR2 FRNRAP.